Presented here are 14 T cell receptor beta chains from one specimen sequenced in a study of graft-versus-host responses after intestinal transplantation. No antigens are known for them. Some clones are missing from TCRdb's copy, which holds only in-frame ones; the method was immunoSEQ multiplex PCR. The sample lists approximately 90,000 clones; roughly 80% were seen once. This material consisted of unstimulated CD4+ T cells sorted from spleen or lymph node cells, taken before intestinal transplant. The receptor source for this set is a human donor who received an intestinal transplant.

This clone was recorded once. V gene TRBV28 combines with J gene TRBJ1-5; TRBD1 is a possible D gene (6 bases). V lost 4 bases, J lost 8 bases, and 15 bases lay in between. The V gene's germline CDR1 is MDHEN and CDR2 SYDVKM. The CDR3 sequence is 14 residues long. The CDR3 spells CASSSRRGREPQHF. Written as DNA, the CDR3 is TGTGCCAGCAGTTCAAGGAGGGGGAGGGAGCCCCAGCATTTT.

The chain is built from TRBV10-2 and TRBJ2-3; D uncertain. CDR3 length equals 13 residues. Germline CDR1 WSHSY, CDR2 SAAADI. Trimming cost V 2 bases and J 12 bases, with 15 bases left between them. The CDR3 loop reads CASSENLLNPQYF. The CDR3 nucleotides read TGCGCCAGCAGTGAGAATCTCCTAAATCCCCAGTATTTT.

This clone has a handful of counts. V gene TRBV4-2 combines with J gene TRBJ1-2, with D possibly matching TRBD1 (5 bases). The germline V gene encodes CDR1 LGHNA and CDR2 YNFKEQ. The V gene lost 0 bases and the J gene lost 8 bases, with 16 bases spanning the gap. The CDR3 is 15 residues long. The DNA of the CDR3 is TGTGCCAGCAGCCAAGAAGGTCGGGGGACTGACGGCTACACCTTC. Encoded protein: CASSQEGRGTDGYTF.

The chain employs TRBV5-1 and TRBJ1-1, with D uncertain. Germline CDR1 SGHRS, CDR2 YFSETQ. The V end was cut by 2 bases, the J end by 1 base, with 6 bases between. This CDR3 is 13 amino acids long. The CDR3 nucleotides read TGCGCCAGCAGCTTAACAGCGAACACTGAAGCTTTCTTT. It codes for CASSLTANTEAFF.

The chain recombines TRBV19 with TRBJ2-3, with 11 bases matching TRBD2. This CDR3 comprises 16 residues. J was trimmed by 3 bases and V by 8 bases; bases with no gene match: 10. Germline CDR1 and CDR2: LNHDA and SQIVND (reference sequence). The CDR3 DNA sequence: TGTGCCAGTTCGAAACTAGCGGGAGTCGGGACAGATACGCAGTATTTT. Residues: CASSKLAGVGTDTQYF.

The rearrangement links TRBV7-2 to TRBJ1-3, with D possibly matching TRBD1 (6 bases). With 3 bases removed from V and 0 bases from J, the gap between germline ends came to 9 bases. CDR1 and CDR2 from the germline V gene are SGHTA and FQGNSA. This CDR3 contains 15 residues. The CDR3 reads CASSFIRGSGNTIYF. The CDR3 region has the DNA TGTGCCAGCAGCTTTATCAGGGGCTCTGGAAACACCATATATTTT.

J is TRBJ2-2 and V is TRBV7-8, with 8 bases identical to TRBD2. This CDR3 is built from 16 residues. CDR1 is SGHVS and CDR2 is FQNEAQ in the germline V gene. The J segment lost 6 bases and the V segment lost 3 bases, leaving 9 bases of the junction unmatched. CDR3 DNA sequence: TGTGCCAGCAGCTTCCCCCTCCGGGAGGGCGCCGGGGAGCTGTTTTTT. It translates to CASSFPLREGAGELFF.

V usage is TRBV18 and J usage is TRBJ1-2, with no clear D. This CDR3 spans 16 amino acids. The V end was cut by 1 base, the J end by 2 bases, with 14 bases between. Germline CDR1 and CDR2: KGHSH and LQKENI. The CDR3 sequence: CASSPLGFEGNYGYTF. CDR3 DNA: TGTGCCAGCTCACCACTTGGCTTCGAGGGAAACTATGGCTACACCTTC.

The chain is built from TRBV15 and TRBJ2-5; 8 positions agree with TRBD1. The CDR3 runs to 12 residues. Germline assignment: CDR1 LNHNV and CDR2 YYDKDF (reference sequence). V lost 5 bases, J lost 4 bases, and 0 bases stayed unmatched. The CDR3 nucleotides are TGTGCCACCAGCGACAGGGGAGAGACCCAGTACTTC. Residues: CATSDRGETQYF.

This clone was found a few times. CDR3 sequence (DNA): TGTGCCAGCAGTTACACTTCTTACGAGCAGTACTTC. Encoded protein: CASSYTSYEQYF. The chain links TRBV6-6 to TRBJ2-7; D is unclear. CDR1 and CDR2 (germline): MNHNY, SVGAGI (reference sequence). The CDR3 totals 12 residues. V lost 2 bases and J 4 bases, leaving 6 bases between the germline ends.

This chain joins TRBV5-1 and TRBJ2-7; D ambiguous. Trimming left V 2 bases short and J 2 bases short, with 14 bases between. The CDR3 has 15 residues. CDR1 SGHRS and CDR2 YFSETQ come from the germline V gene. The CDR3 region is CASSLGWQATYEQYF. CDR3 bases: TGCGCCAGCAGCTTAGGATGGCAGGCCACCTACGAGCAGTACTTC.

This clone was seen only a few times. The rearrangement joins TRBV2 to TRBJ1-1; TRBD1 matches at 7 bases. The trim removed 3 bases at V and 7 bases at J, leaving 11 bases unmatched. This CDR3 is built from 15 residues. Germline lookup yields CDR1 SNHLY and CDR2 FYNNEI. In DNA form, the CDR3 reads TGTGCCAGCAGTGACCGACAGGGCGGTCAAGATGAAGCTTTCTTT. Translation: CASSDRQGGQDEAFF.

This clone was found a few times. V and J are TRBV6-1 and TRBJ1-4; no reliable D call. CDR3 length: 17 residues. With 3 bases removed from V and 4 bases from J, the gap between germline ends came to 18 bases. Looked up from germline, CDR1 is MNHNS and CDR2 is SASEGT. The CDR3 coding sequence is TGTGCCAGCAGTGACTTCCCCGGGGTGGAGGATAATGAAAAACTGTTTTTT. It translates to CASSDFPGVEDNEKLFF.

The chain carries TRBV29-1 and TRBJ2-1; D is ambiguous. The CDR3 spans 10 residues. V shed 4 bases and J shed 10 bases, with 8 bases lying between them. Germline values: CDR1 SQVTM, CDR2 ANQGSEA. The CDR3 loop reads CSVAHLEQFF. DNA for the CDR3: TGCAGCGTTGCCCACTTGGAGCAGTTCTTC.